The clone carrying this TCR beta chain was seen a single time. V lost 5 bases and J lost 11, with 16 bases in between. CDR1 is WNHNN, CDR2 SYGVQD, per germline (reference sequence). The CDR3 is 13 residues long. These data are taken from a study of cytomegalovirus exposure and HLA in healthy donors. Study in general: A prior analysis found 90 million to 120 million unique TCR beta sequences from about 179 million T cells. In terms of ancestry, the Caucasian-associated cluster contained about 81% of the 398 genotyped donors.

Each donor's status was that of a healthy bone marrow donor. The study ran its PCR with 60 Vbeta and 13 Jbeta primers. Repertoires were generated with immunoSEQ multiplex PCR, while TCRdb's copy carries only in-frame clones and drops some. The sample holds around 70,000 clones; about 75% are singletons and the top ten take roughly 4.9%. The V call is TRBV10-1, the J call TRBJ2-1, with D possibly TRBD1 on 6 matching bases. Sequenced material: PBMCs. The source is a man in his 60s in good health and CMV-seropositive. CDR3 loop: CASSLTQGSKQFF. The CDR3 nucleotides read TGCGCCAGCAGTTTAACTCAGGGGAGTAAGCAGTTCTTC.